This TCR beta chain was identified during a study of blood T cell repertoires in COVID-19. Study details: Donors in the United States, Italy and Spain gave samples during acute or convalescent COVID-19.

Trimming pared 2 bases from V and 0 bases from J, leaving 14 bases between. Looked up from germline, CDR1 is GTSNPN and CDR2 is SVGIG (reference sequence). CDR3 length: 17 amino acids. TCRdb's table, derived via immunoSEQ multiplex PCR, lists solely in-frame clones and lacks some. The sample carries roughly 140,000 clones, 65% to 85% recorded once. This TCR derives from a woman aged 80 or over with acute or convalescent COVID-19. The rearrangement uses TRBV30 and TRBJ1-6; D is undetermined. The specimen was peripheral blood. The CDR3 loop is CAWSIEGLSSYNSPLHF. CDR3 nucleotide sequence: TGTGCCTGGAGTATTGAGGGCTTAAGCTCCTATAATTCACCCCTCCACTTT.